The rows below give T cell receptor beta chains drawn from one sample of a study of control samples from healthy donors and cancer patients. Repertoires were generated with immunoSEQ multiplex PCR, while TCRdb's copy carries only in-frame clones and drops some. Of tens of thousands of clones in the sample, about nine tenths were seen once. The sequencing sample was made of blood. Source of these receptors: an older woman in good health. Both conserved end residues are part of each CDR3. A D gene is named only where the DNA matches it firmly. Expanded clones get a size class; other rows say once, few or many, or leave the size out.

clone size	D gene	V gene	J gene	CDR3 DNA	CDR3 protein
-	TRBD1	TRBV5-6	TRBJ2-3	TGTGCCAGCAGCGGAACGACAGGGGGCGCGCAGATGCAGTATTTT	CASSGTTGGAQMQYF
once	-	TRBV25-1	TRBJ1-2	TGTGCCAGCAGTGAATATATGGGGGGATATGGCTACACCTTC	CASSEYMGGYGYTF
-	-	TRBV19	TRBJ1-6	TGTGCCAGTAGTCCGAACGACGGGCCGTTGGGATCACCCCTCCACTTT	CASSPNDGPLGSPLHF
-	-	TRBV7-9	TRBJ1-1	TGTGCCAGCAGTCCCCGGGGGCAAGTGAACACTGAAGCTTTCTTT	CASSPRGQVNTEAFF
-	-	TRBV12-2	TRBJ1-5	TGTGCAAGCCCTCGGGGGTGTCAGCCCCAGCATTTT	CASPRGCQPQHF
-	-	TRBV30	TRBJ1-2	TGTGCCTGGAGTGTATATCCCACAGAGAACCGTGGCTACACCTTC	CAWSVYPTENRGYTF
-	-	TRBV12-5	TRBJ2-5	TGTGCTAGTGGTTTCAGCTCGGGGCTTCCCCAAGAGACCCAGTACTTC	CASGFSSGLPQETQYF
-	-	TRBV5-1	TRBJ2-1	TGCGCCAGCAGCATAAGAGCGGGCACCTACAATGAGCAGTTCTTC	CASSIRAGTYNEQFF
-	TRBD1	TRBV12-3/TRBV12-4	TRBJ1-2	TGTGCCAGCAGCCGACAGGGGGCGGAAGGCTACACCTTC	CASSRQGAEGYTF
-	-	TRBV3-1/TRBV3-2	TRBJ2-1	TGTGCCAGCAGCCCCCGGAGGGACAAGTTACATGAGCAGTTCTTC	CASSPRRDKLHEQFF
-	-	TRBV28	TRBJ2-2	TGTGCCAGCAGTTGGAGGGGGCTTACGAGCACCGGGGAGCTGTTTTTT	CASSWRGLTSTGELFF
-	-	TRBV3-1/TRBV3-2	TRBJ2-7	TGTGCCAGCAGCCAAGGCGGGGAGGACCGGCAGTACTTC	CASSQGGEDRQYF
-	-	TRBV19	TRBJ1-2	TGTGCCAGCCTGAGGACAGCCCTCGGAGACTATGGCTACACCTTC	CASLRTALGDYGYTF
-	-	TRBV4-1	TRBJ1-3	TGCGCCAGCAGCCAAGACTCCGGCTCTGGAAACACCATATATTTT	CASSQDSGSGNTIYF